One sample yielded the 28 T cell receptor beta chains listed below, sequenced in a study of cytomegalovirus exposure and HLA in healthy donors. PCR amplification relied on 60 Vbeta primers (plus 13 Jbeta primers). Only in-frame clones appear in the TCRdb table, and some are missing; sequencing was by immunoSEQ multiplex PCR. The table shows some 130,000 clones, with around three quarters occurring only once. Sequencing was done on a sample of PBMCs. These receptors were obtained from a woman aged 55-69 years in good health and CMV-seropositive.

The chain is built from TRBV18 and TRBJ2-5, with D maybe TRBD1 (6 bases). The CDR3 sequence is 18 residues long. The V and J ends lost 2 bases and 2 bases respectively, with 21 bases between them. Germline V gene data show CDR1 as KGHSH and CDR2 as LQKENI. CDR3 nucleotide sequence: TGTGCCAGCTCACCAGGGATAGACAGGCCCAAACTTCAAGAGACCCAGTACTTC. Its translation: CASSPGIDRPKLQETQYF.

This chain joins TRBV7-8 and TRBJ2-5; a possible D gene is TRBD2 (6 bases). Deletions cut 5 bases from V and 6 bases from J, with 16 bases between. This CDR3 region has 14 residues. In germline, CDR1 is SGHVS, CDR2 FQNEAQ. The CDR3 loop reads CASSQGTGEKTQYF. The CDR3 DNA follows: TGTGCCAGCAGCCAAGGGACGGGAGAAAAGACCCAGTACTTC. Combining the CDR3 with reference TRBV7-8 and TRBJ2-5 gives the whole variable domain GAGVSQSPRYKVAKRGQDVALRCDPISGHVSLFWYQQALGQGPEFLTYFQNEAQLDKSGLPSDRFFAERPEGSVSTLKIQRTQQEDSAVYLCASSQGTGEKTQYFGPGTRLLVL.

This sequence joins TRBV5-1 and TRBJ2-3, with unresolved D. The CDR3 runs 11 residues. The ends were cut back, 5 bases at V and 4 bases at J, with 5 bases in the middle. Germline-derived CDR1 and CDR2 are SGHRS and YFSETQ. The CDR3 here is CASRASDTQYF. DNA for the CDR3: TGCGCCAGCAGGGCTTCAGATACGCAGTATTTT.

V gene TRBV6-1 combines with J gene TRBJ1-1, with D perhaps matching TRBD1 (6 bases). Trimming left V 5 bases short and J 7 bases short, with 8 bases between. The CDR3 spans 11 residues. CDR1 and CDR2 (germline): MNHNS, SASEGT. CDR3 sequence reads: CASSIRGEAFF. The CDR3 region has the DNA TGTGCCAGCAGTATCAGGGGTGAAGCTTTCTTT.

This clone occurred a few times. The genes are TRBV2 and TRBJ2-5; 12 bases match TRBD2. This CDR3 region has 14 residues. The ends lost 10 bases at V and 2 bases at J; junction bases unmatched: 5. Germline V gives CDR1 SNHLY, CDR2 FYNNEI. The CDR3 loop is CATSTSGSQETQYF. CDR3 bases: TGTGCCACTTCGACTAGCGGGAGTCAAGAGACCCAGTACTTC.

The J gene is TRBJ1-1, the V gene TRBV28; 12 nucleotides match TRBD1. The V gene's germline CDR1 is MDHEN and CDR2 SYDVKM. V was clipped by 4 bases and J by 1 base; unmatched bases: 13. CDR3 length: 19 amino acids. CDR3 DNA sequence: TGTGCCAGCAGTTACCTTTTTTGGGACAGGGGGCGAGAGAACACTGAAGCTTTCTTT. It yields the protein CASSYLFWDRGRENTEAFF.

J is TRBJ1-1 and V is TRBV19, with D possibly matching TRBD1 (5 bases). There are 15 residues in the CDR3. Germline V lookup: CDR1 LNHDA, CDR2 SQIVND (reference sequence). V was trimmed by 3 bases and J by 3 bases, leaving 14 bases between them. The CDR3 bases are TGTGCCAGTAGTATTGGTGGGACTTTGGACACTGAAGCTTTCTTT. Amino acids: CASSIGGTLDTEAFF.

The chain links TRBV6-6 to TRBJ1-1; 7 nucleotides agree with TRBD1. CDR1 and CDR2 (germline): MNHNY, SVGAGI (reference sequence). This CDR3 comprises 14 residues. V was pared by 4 bases and J by 11 bases, with 13 bases of the junction left unmatched. The CDR3 DNA sequence: TGTGCCAGCAGTTCGATGACAGGGACCTACCTGGCTTTCTTT. The encoded protein is CASSSMTGTYLAFF.

This chain uses TRBV13 with TRBJ2-3; 8 nucleotides agree with TRBD2. V gave up 1 base and J gave up 2 bases; unmatched junction bases: 5. Germline V CDR1 and CDR2: PRHDT, FYEKMQ (reference sequence). This CDR3 comprises 16 residues. CDR3 bases: TGTGCCAGCAGCTTAGTTGGGACTAGGAACACAGATACGCAGTATTTT. It specifies CASSLVGTRNTDTQYF.

This chain joins TRBV10-3 and TRBJ2-3; the match to TRBD2 covers 9 bases. The ends lost 9 bases at V and 3 bases at J; junction bases unmatched: 1. Germline CDR1 ENHRY, CDR2 SYGVKD. This CDR3 spans 12 amino acids. CDR3 sequence reads: CAISGRTDTQYF. The CDR3 nucleotides read TGTGCCATTAGCGGGAGAACAGATACGCAGTATTTT.

The gene calls are TRBV5-1 and TRBJ2-5; 11 bases fit TRBD2. After removal of 7 bases from V and 3 bases from J, the junction contained 5 bases not matched to a gene. CDR3 length equals 14 residues. Germline V lookup: CDR1 SGHRS, CDR2 YFSETQ. CDR3 loop: CASGRGLAEETQYF. The CDR3 DNA follows: TGCGCCAGCGGCCGGGGACTAGCGGAAGAGACCCAGTACTTC.

The chain recombines TRBV5-4 with TRBJ2-3; maybe TRBD2 (5 bases). Germline V gene lookup returns CDR1 SGHNT and CDR2 YYREEE (reference sequence). V was pared by 4 bases and J by 6 bases, with 21 bases between. The length of the CDR3 is 16 residues. The CDR3: CASSVGQEVLGDTQYF. The CDR3 DNA reads TGTGCCAGCAGCGTTGGTCAGGAGGTACTCGGGGATACGCAGTATTTT.

V is TRBV7-9 and J is TRBJ1-2; D is possibly TRBD1 (6 bases). Germline V gene sequence: CDR1 SEHNR, CDR2 FQNEAQ (reference sequence). The CDR3 sequence is 16 residues long. V was trimmed by 3 bases and J by 3 bases, leaving 17 bases between them. CDR3 DNA sequence: TGTGCCAGCAGCTTGGGGGCCAATTCTCAGGACTATGGCTACACCTTC. Amino acids: CASSLGANSQDYGYTF. Complete variable domain (other parts from reference TRBV7-9 and TRBJ1-2): DTGVSQNPRHKITKRGQNVTFRCDPISEHNRLYWYRQTLGQGPEFLTYFQNEAQLEKSRLLSDRFSAERPKGSFSTLEIQRTEQGDSAMYLCASSLGANSQDYGYTFGSGTRLTVV.

CDR3 region: CASSSDHQGNEQYF. As DNA, the CDR3 is TGTGCCAGCAGCTCTGACCATCAGGGCAACGAGCAGTACTTC. This rearrangement joins TRBV27 to TRBJ2-7; D possibly corresponds to TRBD1 (5 bases). Deletions cut 6 bases from V and 5 bases from J, with 17 bases between. The CDR3 spans 14 residues. CDR1 and CDR2 (germline): MNHEY, SMNVEV (reference sequence).

This clone was seen a single time. Other DNA sequences in the sample encode the same CDR3. The chain is built from TRBV29-1 and TRBJ1-1; weak D call: TRBD1 (6 bases). Germline V gene lookup returns CDR1 SQVTM and CDR2 ANQGSEA. The V and J ends lost 4 bases and 5 bases respectively, with 8 bases between them. The CDR3 loop spans 11 amino acids. The CDR3 loop reads CSVGQGTEAFF. The CDR3 coding sequence is TGCAGCGTTGGCCAGGGGACTGAAGCTTTCTTT. The full variable domain, with the rest looked up from reference TRBV29-1 and TRBJ1-1, is SAVISQKPSRDICQRGTSLTIQCQVDSQVTMMFWYRQQPGQSLTLIATANQGSEATYESGFVIDKFPISRPNLTFSTLTVSNMSPEDSSIYLCSVGQGTEAFFGQGTRLTVV.

The V gene is TRBV9, the J gene TRBJ2-3; the match to TRBD2 covers 8 bases. Germline trimming cut 3 bases from V and 1 base from J; bases unmatched to any gene: 7. Germline CDR1 SGDLS, CDR2 YYNGEE. This CDR3 has 16 amino acids. For the CDR3, the DNA is TGTGCCAGCAGCGGGGGTAGCGGGAAAGGCACAGATACGCAGTATTTT. Protein: CASSGGSGKGTDTQYF.

V is TRBV5-1 and J is TRBJ2-7, with TRBD2 matching over 7 bases. V dropped 3 bases and J dropped 5; count of bases not matched to a gene: 11. Germline lookup yields CDR1 SGHRS and CDR2 YFSETQ. The CDR3 consists of 15 residues. DNA of the CDR3: TGCGCCAGCAGCTCCCGGGGCGGGAGTGAGGACGAGCAGTACTTC. It is translated as CASSSRGGSEDEQYF. The full variable domain, rest sourced from reference TRBV5-1 and TRBJ2-7, is KAGVTQTPRYLIKTRGQQVTLSCSPISGHRSVSWYQQTPGQGLQFLFEYFSETQRNKGNFPGRFSGRQFSNSRSEMNVSTLELGDSALYLCASSSRGGSEDEQYFGPGTRLTVT.

The chain recombines TRBV2 with TRBJ2-5; 7 bases are a match to TRBD1. The junction had 9 bases not matched to a gene; V was cut back by 7 bases and J by 1 base. The CDR3 consists of 15 residues. Germline V CDR1 and CDR2: SNHLY, FYNNEI. DNA of the CDR3: TGTGCCAGCACCGTCGGGACAGTAGTCCAAGAGACCCAGTACTTC. This gives the protein CASTVGTVVQETQYF.

The chain couples TRBV7-9 to TRBJ2-3, with 10 bases fitting TRBD2. Germline V lookup: CDR1 SEHNR, CDR2 FQNEAQ (reference sequence). The CDR3 totals 16 residues. Trimming at V came to 5 bases and at J to 2 bases, leaving 7 bases not matched to a gene. CDR3 bases: TGTGCCAGCAGCAACGGACTAGCGGACTCCACAGATACGCAGTATTTT. Amino acid sequence: CASSNGLADSTDTQYF.

This clone turned up a few times. V usage is TRBV10-3 and J usage is TRBJ1-2; D ambiguous. V shed 6 bases and J shed 6 bases, with 14 bases lying between them. The germline CDR1 and CDR2 sequences are ENHRY and SYGVKD. The CDR3 is 13 residues long. CDR3 nucleotide sequence: TGTGCCATCAGACAGCCCGGCCAGGATGGCTACACCTTC. It yields the protein CAIRQPGQDGYTF.

The J gene is TRBJ2-1, the V gene TRBV7-3, with 9 bases identical to TRBD2. This CDR3 is 15 amino acids long. Germline CDR1 is SGHTA and CDR2 is FQGTGA. V shed 3 bases, J shed 5 bases, and the junction held 5 bases outside the gene matches. The CDR3 DNA reads TGTGCCAGCAGCTTCGGTCTAGCGGGAAACAATGAGCAGTTCTTC. Translation gives CASSFGLAGNNEQFF.

CDR3 amino acids: CASSQTGGEDYGYTF. Here the CDR3 DNA reads TGTGCCAGCAGTCAGACAGGGGGCGAGGACTATGGCTACACCTTC. This chain joins TRBV28 and TRBJ1-2; 10 bases are shared with TRBD1. Trimming cost V 5 bases and J 3 bases; bases outside gene matches: 6. This CDR3 region has 15 residues. Germline V gene data show CDR1 as MDHEN and CDR2 as SYDVKM.

The chain uses TRBV19 and TRBJ1-2; 9 bases match TRBD1. The germline CDR1 and CDR2 sequences are LNHDA and SQIVND (reference sequence). V gave up 4 bases and J gave up 3 bases; unmatched junction bases: 6. This CDR3 has 15 residues. In DNA form, the CDR3 reads TGTGCCAGTAGTAGCGGGGACAGGGCGGACTATGGCTACACCTTC. Its protein product is CASSSGDRADYGYTF.

The chain joins TRBV6-1 to TRBJ1-5; D uncertain. Trimming left V 3 bases short and J 2 bases short, with 11 bases between. The CDR3 has 15 residues. Per germline, CDR1 MNHNS and CDR2 SASEGT. In nucleotides, the CDR3 is TGTGCCAGCAGTGAGGGCAGTAGTGGCAATCAGCCCCAGCATTTT. This translates into CASSEGSSGNQPQHF.

This clone was detected once. The chain is built from TRBV6-5 and TRBJ1-5; a possible D gene is TRBD1 (6 bases). The germline gives CDR1 MNHEY, CDR2 SVGAGI. Trimming took off 6 bases at V and 8 bases at J, with 20 bases between the two ends. The CDR3 is 15 amino acids. CDR3 sequence: CASSARRTDSEPQHF. The CDR3 region has the DNA TGTGCCAGCAGCGCCCGAAGGACAGATTCGGAGCCCCAGCATTTT.

The V gene is TRBV6-1, the J gene TRBJ2-2, with D possibly matching TRBD2 (5 bases). The CDR3 covers 14 residues. V was clipped by 6 bases and J by 5 bases, with 13 bases between them. The germline V gene encodes CDR1 MNHNS and CDR2 SASEGT. CDR3 coding DNA: TGTGCCAGCAGCGTTCAGGAGGAGACCGGGGAGCTGTTTTTT. This sequence encodes CASSVQEETGELFF.

This chain joins TRBV5-1 and TRBJ1-4; D not resolved. The CDR3 length is 12 residues. The germline V gene encodes CDR1 SGHRS and CDR2 YFSETQ. Between the trimmed V and J ends, which lost 0 bases and 8 bases, there was a span of 5 bases. CDR3 coding DNA: TGCGCCAGCAGCTTGGGAGGCGAAAAACTGTTTTTT. Protein sequence: CASSLGGEKLFF.

V is TRBV25-1 and J is TRBJ2-1; 9 nucleotides agree with TRBD1. Unmatched junction bases numbered 5, after V lost 7 bases and J lost 10 bases. This CDR3 has 12 residues. Per germline, CDR1 MGHDK and CDR2 SYGVNS. The CDR3 DNA follows: TGTGCCAGCAACGACAGGGGGAAGGAGCAGTTCTTC. Its translation is CASNDRGKEQFF.